This record looks at one T cell receptor beta chain sequence and its context. The CDR3 consists of 15 residues. CDR1 and CDR2 (germline): SGHRS, YFSETQ. No DNA is given; TCRdb re-called the 5' RACE reads and lists each CDR3 protein once. The sample spans about 140,000 distinct CDR3 sequences; the ten largest clones claim around 12%. This record comes from a study of T cells expressing NK-cell markers. Sequencing used blood T cells: a sorted CD56 or NKG2C T cell subset, CD4+ or CD8+ T cells, or bulk PBMC T cells (not recorded which). The chain combines TRBV5-1 with TRBJ2-3; the D gene TCRdb calls, TRBD2, cannot be checked with no DNA. This TCR was recovered from a man aged 18 to 29 in good health. The CDR3 spells CASSWMDYPTDTQYF.